Sequencing of this T cell receptor beta chain was carried out in a study of CXCR3-negative and CXCR3-positive naive CD8 T cells. Broader study findings: More hydrophobic TRB CDR3s were found in CXCR3-positive naive cells than in CXCR3-negative naive cells.

As to this clonotype: Its specificity is unknown.

Carrying UMI labels, the TRB cDNA libraries were prepared through 5' RACE. TCRdb re-called the 5' RACE reads; one entry per CDR3 protein, DNA not given. In all, the sample yields approximately 90,000 distinct CDR3 sequences. Per the germline V gene, CDR1 is MNHEY and CDR2 is SVGAGI. The CDR3 sequence is 13 residues long. Naive CD8+ T cells displayed a CD45RO-CCR7+CD27+CD95- phenotype. The chain uses TRBV6-5 and TRBJ1-5. The TCR originated in a human donor in good health. Some clones in this sample may be carry-over from other donors' samples. Sequences were obtained from naive CXCR3+ CD8+ T cells from blood. As to subset: CD45RO-CCR7+CD27+CD95- naive CD8+ T cells expressing CXCR3 (TNR3+). CDR3 in amino acids: CASSYSIVTPQHF.